Listed below are T cell receptor beta chains from one sample, sequenced in a study of blood T cell repertoires in COVID-19. The protocol was immunoSEQ multiplex PCR, while the TCRdb copy is restricted to in-frame clones and leaves out a portion. The sample lists some 250,000 clones, more than 75% occurring once. Sequencing was done on a sample of PBMCs or T cells enriched from blood (not recorded which). The receptor set was obtained from a man younger than 35 who had recovered from COVID-19. The CDR3 runs from the conserved cysteine through the conserved F or W. Fields, in order: D gene, clone size, J gene, V gene, CDR3 protein, CDR3 DNA. D genes are given only for firm matches. For some rows the clone size is stated as once, few or many, or as a class when expanded; others skip it.

TRBD1,-,TRBJ1-6,TRBV5-6,CASSLALQGFNSPLHF,TGTGCCAGCAGCTTGGCCTTACAGGGGTTTAATTCACCCCTCCACTTT
TRBD2,once,TRBJ2-2,TRBV30,CAWTIRGLAGQNTGELFF,TGTGCCTGGACGATAAGGGGACTAGCGGGACAGAACACCGGGGAGCTGTTTTTT
-,-,TRBJ2-1,TRBV11-2,CASSLDPVSYNEQFF,TGTGCCAGCAGCTTAGATCCGGTTTCATACAATGAGCAGTTCTTC
-,-,TRBJ1-2,TRBV7-2,CASSFVALNGYTF,TGTGCCAGCAGCTTTGTAGCCCTTAATGGCTACACCTTC
-,-,TRBJ2-7,TRBV10-3,CAISGQSYEQYF,TGTGCCATCAGTGGGCAGTCCTACGAGCAGTACTTC
-,-,TRBJ1-5,TRBV5-5,CASSLAFKQPQHF,TGTGCCAGCAGCTTGGCCTTTAAACAGCCCCAGCATTTT
-,-,TRBJ1-1,TRBV13,CASSLGGLMNTEAFF,TGTGCCAGCAGCTTGGGGGGGCTGATGAACACTGAAGCTTTCTTT
-,-,TRBJ1-5,TRBV28,CASSSYDSNQPQHF,TGTGCCAGCAGTTCCTATGATAGCAATCAGCCCCAGCATTTT
TRBD2,-,TRBJ2-5,TRBV5-1,CASSLGLASQETQYF,TGCGCCAGCAGCTTGGGACTAGCGAGTCAAGAGACCCAGTACTTC
TRBD1,-,TRBJ2-7,TRBV9,CASSKGQGADEQYF,TGTGCCAGCAGCAAGGGACAGGGGGCAGACGAGCAGTACTTC
-,many,TRBJ1-1,TRBV19,CASTIGGRAAEAFF,TGTGCCAGTACCATAGGGGGGAGGGCCGCTGAAGCTTTCTTT
-,-,TRBJ1-5,TRBV7-9,CASSPLAGGNQPQHF,TGTGCCAGCAGCCCGCTGGCAGGGGGCAATCAGCCCCAGCATTTT
TRBD1,once,TRBJ2-7,TRBV19,CASNQQGANEQYF,TGTGCCAGTAACCAACAGGGGGCGAACGAGCAGTACTTC
-,-,TRBJ1-1,TRBV28,CASSPRRGAFF,TGTGCCAGCAGTCCTCGTCGAGGAGCTTTCTTT
-,-,TRBJ1-4,TRBV24-1,CATSNGQPNEKLFF,TGTGCCACCAGCAATGGACAGCCTAATGAAAAACTGTTTTTT
TRBD1,-,TRBJ1-3,TRBV5-1,CASSLSTTGSSGNTIYF,TGCGCCAGCAGCTTGTCCACGACAGGGAGCTCTGGAAACACCATATATTTT
-,-,TRBJ2-1,TRBV2,CASSVEGGNEQFF,TGTGCCAGCAGTGTGGAGGGGGGGAATGAGCAGTTCTTC
-,-,TRBJ1-2,TRBV5-1,CASSLVRTGRSGYTF,TGCGCCAGCAGCTTGGTCCGAACAGGGCGTAGTGGCTACACCTTC
-,once,TRBJ1-1,TRBV7-9,CASSLGREGPKDFF,TGTGCCAGCAGCTTAGGTCGGGAAGGGCCGAAAGATTTCTTT
TRBD2,-,TRBJ2-5,TRBV5-6,CASSFAGRAPETQYF,TGTGCCAGCAGCTTCGCCGGGAGGGCCCCAGAGACCCAGTACTTC
-,-,TRBJ1-2,TRBV5-1,CASSLDRADGYTF,TGCGCCAGCAGCTTGGACAGGGCTGATGGCTACACCTTC
TRBD1,-,TRBJ2-1,TRBV6-5,CASSYTGGMGRNEQFF,TGTGCCAGCAGTTACACAGGGGGCATGGGTCGCAATGAGCAGTTCTTC
TRBD2,-,TRBJ2-7,TRBV5-6,CASSPLAGGPPEQYF,TGTGCCAGCAGCCCGCTAGCGGGGGGCCCCCCCGAGCAGTACTTC
-,-,TRBJ1-5,TRBV3-1/TRBV3-2,CASSHATGGSNQPQHF,TGTGCCAGCAGCCACGCGACAGGCGGTAGCAATCAGCCCCAGCATTTT
-,-,TRBJ1-6,TRBV28,CASSLLRGSDSPLHF,TGTGCCAGCAGTTTATTACGAGGAAGTGATTCACCCCTCCACTTT
TRBD1,once,TRBJ2-7,TRBV5-5,CASSAGTEQYEQYF,TGTGCCAGCAGCGCCGGGACAGAACAATACGAGCAGTACTTC
TRBD1,-,TRBJ1-5,TRBV19,CASSMERVLGTGRYSNQPQHF,TGTGCCAGTAGTATGGAACGTGTGTTAGGGACAGGGAGATATAGCAATCAGCCCCAGCATTTT
TRBD1,-,TRBJ2-5,TRBV5-5,CASSLVGTGQETQYF,TGTGCCAGCAGCTTGGTAGGGACAGGACAAGAGACCCAGTACTTC
-,-,TRBJ1-1,TRBV19,CASSIEGNTEAFF,TGTGCCAGTAGTATTGAGGGGAACACTGAAGCTTTCTTT
-,once,TRBJ2-7,TRBV3-1/TRBV3-2,CASSRSGIASDEQYF,TGTGCCAGCAGCCGATCAGGGATAGCATCGGACGAGCAGTACTTC
-,once,TRBJ2-5,TRBV6-5,CASSYWQGGSETQYF,TGTGCCAGCAGTTACTGGCAGGGAGGTTCAGAGACCCAGTACTTC
-,once,TRBJ1-1,TRBV9,CASSEDTNTEAFF,TGTGCCAGCAGCGAAGACACGAACACTGAAGCTTTCTTT
TRBD1,-,TRBJ2-2,TRBV27,CASRMTGWGTGELFF,TGTGCCAGCAGGATGACAGGGTGGGGGACCGGGGAGCTGTTTTTT
TRBD1,-,TRBJ2-7,TRBV27,CASGHRGRHDEQYF,TGTGCCAGCGGTCACAGGGGAAGGCACGACGAGCAGTACTTC